A single sample gave rise to the 2 T cell receptor beta chains below, sequenced in a study of OX40 agonist ivuxolimab in advanced cancers. Profiling relied on immunoSEQ multiplex PCR, and the TCRdb table lists in-frame clones only, not all of them. This table has over 100,000 clones, 93% appearing once. Material: CD4+ or CD8+ T cells sorted from blood, obtained in a trial of the OX40 agonist ivuxolimab. The receptor set was obtained from an adult with an advanced solid tumor such as melanoma, head and neck, liver or kidney cancer.

The chain joins TRBV18 to TRBJ1-4, with D perhaps matching TRBD1 (6 bases). Trimming pared 4 bases from V and 4 bases from J, leaving 13 bases between. In germline, CDR1 is KGHSH, CDR2 LQKENI. The CDR3 is 15 residues long. CDR3 loop: CASSLGGGFNEKLFF. The CDR3 region has the DNA TGTGCCAGCTCACTTGGAGGGGGATTTAATGAAAAACTGTTTTTT.

This chain connects TRBV7-3 to TRBJ2-7; no clear D. Trimming removed 1 base from V and 1 base from J, with 11 bases in between. The CDR3 contains 15 residues. Germline V lookup: CDR1 SGHTA, CDR2 FQGTGA. The DNA for the CDR3 is TGTGCCAGCAGCTTAAACCCTGGCCGTTCCTACGAGCAGTACTTC. Translation gives CASSLNPGRSYEQYF.